This T cell receptor (beta chain) was sequenced in a study of blood T cell repertoires in COVID-19. CDR1 and CDR2 from the germline V gene are LNHDA and SQIVND (reference sequence). The CDR3 length is 14 residues. Germline trimming cut 11 bases from V and 4 bases from J; bases unmatched to any gene: 12. Per the original data handling: Nucleated cell counts were estimated from reference gene primer amplification. This table comes from immunoSEQ multiplex PCR, and its TCRdb copy is limited to in-frame clones, with some not included. Clone size and the V and J calls come from that table; the DNA yielded D and trimming. The sample contains fewer than 80,000 clones, 92% of which appear only once.

V and J are TRBV19 and TRBJ2-7; 9 nucleotides line up with TRBD1. This TCR came from a human donor in a cohort sampled during active COVID-19. The specimen sequenced was peripheral blood. The CDR3 loop is CASQSGQGLYEQYF. CDR3 coding DNA: TGTGCCTCCCAATCAGGACAGGGGTTGTACGAGCAGTACTTC.